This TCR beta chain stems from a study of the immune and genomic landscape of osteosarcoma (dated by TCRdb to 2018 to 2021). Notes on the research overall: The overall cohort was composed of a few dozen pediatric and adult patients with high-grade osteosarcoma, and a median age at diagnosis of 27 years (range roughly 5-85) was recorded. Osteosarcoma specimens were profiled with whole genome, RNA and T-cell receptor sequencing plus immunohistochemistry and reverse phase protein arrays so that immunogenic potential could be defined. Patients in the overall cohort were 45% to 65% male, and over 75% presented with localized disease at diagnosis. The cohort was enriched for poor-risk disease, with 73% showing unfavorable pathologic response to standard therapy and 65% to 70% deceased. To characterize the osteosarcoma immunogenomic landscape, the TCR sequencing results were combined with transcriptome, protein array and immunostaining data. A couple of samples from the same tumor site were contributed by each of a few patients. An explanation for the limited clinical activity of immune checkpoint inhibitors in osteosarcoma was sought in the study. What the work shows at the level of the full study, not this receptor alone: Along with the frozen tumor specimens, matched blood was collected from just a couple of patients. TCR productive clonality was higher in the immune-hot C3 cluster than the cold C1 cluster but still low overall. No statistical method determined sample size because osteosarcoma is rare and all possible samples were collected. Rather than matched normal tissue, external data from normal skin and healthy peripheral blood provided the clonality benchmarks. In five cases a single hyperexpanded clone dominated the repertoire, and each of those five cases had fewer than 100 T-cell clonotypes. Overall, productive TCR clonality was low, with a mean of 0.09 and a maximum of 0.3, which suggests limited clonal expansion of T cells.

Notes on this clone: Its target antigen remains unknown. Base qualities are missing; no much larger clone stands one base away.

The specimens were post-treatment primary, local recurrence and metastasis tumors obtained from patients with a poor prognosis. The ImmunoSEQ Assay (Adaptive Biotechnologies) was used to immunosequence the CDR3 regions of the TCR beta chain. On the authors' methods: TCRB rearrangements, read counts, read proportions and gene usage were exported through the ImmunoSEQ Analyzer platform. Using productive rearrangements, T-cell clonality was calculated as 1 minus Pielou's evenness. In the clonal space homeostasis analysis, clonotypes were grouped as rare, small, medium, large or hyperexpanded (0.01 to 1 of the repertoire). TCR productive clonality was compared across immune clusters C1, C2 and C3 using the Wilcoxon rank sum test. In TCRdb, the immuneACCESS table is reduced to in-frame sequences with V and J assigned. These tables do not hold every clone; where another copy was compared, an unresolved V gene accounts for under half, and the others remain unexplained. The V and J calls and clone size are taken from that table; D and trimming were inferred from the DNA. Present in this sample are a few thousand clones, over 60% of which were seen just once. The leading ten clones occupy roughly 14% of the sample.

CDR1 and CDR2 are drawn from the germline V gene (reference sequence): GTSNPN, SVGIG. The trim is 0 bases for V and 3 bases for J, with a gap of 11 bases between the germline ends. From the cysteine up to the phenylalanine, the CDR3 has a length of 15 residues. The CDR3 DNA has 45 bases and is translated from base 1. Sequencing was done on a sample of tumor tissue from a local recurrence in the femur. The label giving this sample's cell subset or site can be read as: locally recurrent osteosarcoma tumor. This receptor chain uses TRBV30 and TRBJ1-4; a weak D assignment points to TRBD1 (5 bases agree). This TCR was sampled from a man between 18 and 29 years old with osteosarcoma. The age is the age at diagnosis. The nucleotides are TGTGCCTGGAGTGTATCGGGGGTTCCTAATGAAAAACTGTTTTTT. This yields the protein CAWSVSGVPNEKLFF.